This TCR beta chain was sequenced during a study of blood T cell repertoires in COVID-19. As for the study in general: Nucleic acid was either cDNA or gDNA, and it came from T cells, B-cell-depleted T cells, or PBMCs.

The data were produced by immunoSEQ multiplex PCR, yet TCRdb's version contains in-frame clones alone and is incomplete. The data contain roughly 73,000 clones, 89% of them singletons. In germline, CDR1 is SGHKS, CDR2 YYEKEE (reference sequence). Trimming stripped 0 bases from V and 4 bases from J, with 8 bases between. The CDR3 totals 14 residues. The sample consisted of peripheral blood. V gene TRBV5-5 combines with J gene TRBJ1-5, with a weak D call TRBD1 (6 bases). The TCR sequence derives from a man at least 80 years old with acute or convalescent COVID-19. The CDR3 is CASSLDRVNQPQHF. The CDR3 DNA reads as TGTGCCAGCAGCTTGGACAGGGTAAATCAGCCCCAGCATTTT.